Listed below are T cell receptor beta chains from one sample, sequenced in a study of Graves' ophthalmopathy and Graves' hyperthyroidism. TCRdb reprocessed the multiplex PCR reads via MiXCR and lists one record per CDR3 protein. The profile shows about 700,000 distinct CDR3 sequences, 35% to 50% of them singletons. Sequencing used peripheral blood. All receptors derive from an adult man with Graves' ophthalmopathy. The CDR3 runs from the conserved cysteine through the conserved F or W. D genes are given only for firm matches. The size of a clone is reported for some rows only, either as once, few or many, or as a class for expanded clones.

j_call	d_call	v_call	clone_size	cdr3_aa	cdr3_nt
TRBJ1-1	NA	TRBV19	many	CASSPPEKNTEAFF	TGTGCCAGTAGTCCTCCGGAGAAGAACACTGAAGCTTTCTTT
TRBJ1-6	NA	TRBV10-3	NA	CASSEEENSPLHF	TGTGCCAGCAGTGAAGAAGAAAATTCACCCCTCCACTTT
TRBJ2-7	NA	TRBV10-3	NA	CAISLGSRYEQYF	TGTGCCATCAGTTTGGGTAGCCGCTACGAGCAGTACTTC
TRBJ1-6	NA	TRBV6-6	NA	CAIGTPYNSPLHF	TGTGCCATCGGTACACCCTATAATTCACCCCTCCACTTT
TRBJ2-7	NA	TRBV3-1	few	CASSLPGHSYEQYF	TGTGCCAGCAGCCTCCCGGGCCATTCCTACGAGCAGTACTTC
TRBJ2-6	NA	TRBV7-2	many	CASSLGTGINVLTF	TGTGCCAGCAGCTTAGGAACAGGGATAAACGTCCTGACTTTC
TRBJ1-5	NA	TRBV7-9	many	CASSLGSGGPVSNQPQHF	TGTGCCAGCAGCTTAGGCTCGGGGGGCCCGGTGAGCAATCAGCCCCAGCATTTT
TRBJ1-1	NA	TRBV24-1	many	CATSDYGLNTEAFF	TGTGCCACCAGTGACTACGGACTGAACACTGAAGCTTTCTTT
TRBJ2-7	NA	TRBV2	many	CASRGQNYEQYF	TGTGCCAGCAGAGGACAAAACTACGAGCAGTACTTC
TRBJ1-5	NA	TRBV15	NA	CATSSPGANQPQHF	TGTGCCACCAGCAGCCCGGGGGCGAATCAGCCCCAGCATTTT
TRBJ2-3	NA	TRBV29-1	NA	CSVGGRISTDTQYF	TGCAGCGTTGGGGGGCGTATTAGCACAGATACGCAGTATTTT
TRBJ1-1	NA	TRBV25-1	many	CASTAGFEAFF	TGTGCCAGCACTGCCGGGTTTGAAGCTTTCTTT
TRBJ1-3	NA	TRBV10-3	NA	CAEHISGNTIYF	TGTGCCGAACACATCTCTGGAAACACCATATATTTT